This TCR beta chain was observed in a study of blood T cell repertoires in COVID-19. Turning to the study itself: Both acute and convalescent COVID-19 samples were obtained from the United States, Italy and Spain. Sources were T cells, B-cell-depleted T cells, or PBMCs; the material itself was cDNA or gDNA.

TCRdb's table, derived via immunoSEQ multiplex PCR, lists solely in-frame clones and lacks some. This sample has 87,000 or so clones; approximately 87% occur once, and the top ten carry 7% to 8%. This TCR came from a human donor with acute or convalescent COVID-19. The donor label of this sample is uncertain. Sequenced: peripheral blood.

Here the CDR3 reads CASSIDSLNQPQHF. CDR3 bases: TGTGCCAGTAGTATCGACAGCCTCAATCAGCCCCAGCATTTT. V gene TRBV19 combines with J gene TRBJ1-5; possibly TRBD1 for D (5 bases). Per the germline V gene, CDR1 is LNHDA and CDR2 is SQIVND (reference sequence). V was shortened by 3 bases and J by 3 bases, with 9 bases between the two germline ends. This CDR3 spans 14 amino acids.